This TCR beta chain appears in the sequencing data of a study of shared clonotypes between healthy human individuals. General observations from the study: The expectation was that sequencing depth would affect clonotype sharing among donors. Shared across four donors were roughly 4.8% of the naive CD4 clonotypes. In general, naive subsets displayed greater estimated richness than memory subsets did.

It was approximately 0.2 ug DNA, 33,000 or so T cell genomes, that sorted-subset replicate PCRs used. The assay was immunoSEQ multiplex PCR, and TCRdb's table has in-frame clones only and misses some. The sample includes about 1.9 million clones, about 93% of them seen just once. CD8 cells regarded as naive lacked CD45RO, were positively chosen for CCR7, and omitted terminally differentiated effector memory CD45RA+ cells. Germline V gene data show CDR1 as MNHEY and CDR2 as SVGAGI. V was clipped by 4 bases and J by 0 bases, with 6 bases between them. The CDR3 contains 13 residues. Of note for this clone: What it binds is not known.

Input material: naive CD8+ T cells from PBMCs. The chain uses TRBV6-5 and TRBJ1-1; D is undetermined. This TCR was sampled from a man aged 18 to 35 in good health. Some clones in this sample may be carry-over from other donors' samples. The CDR3: CASSSRLNTEAFF. The CDR3 region has the DNA TGTGCCAGCAGTTCCCGGTTGAACACTGAAGCTTTCTTT.